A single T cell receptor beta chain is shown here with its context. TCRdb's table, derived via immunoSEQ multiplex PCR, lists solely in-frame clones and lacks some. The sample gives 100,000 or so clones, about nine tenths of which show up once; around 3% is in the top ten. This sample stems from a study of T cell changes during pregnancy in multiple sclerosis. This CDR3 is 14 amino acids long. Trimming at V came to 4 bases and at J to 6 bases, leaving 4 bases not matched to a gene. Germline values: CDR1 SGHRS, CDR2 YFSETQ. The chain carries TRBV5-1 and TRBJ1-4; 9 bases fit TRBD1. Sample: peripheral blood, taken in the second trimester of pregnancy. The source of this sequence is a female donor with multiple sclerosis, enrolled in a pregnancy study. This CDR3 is CASSPWTGDEKLFF. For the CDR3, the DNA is TGCGCCAGCAGCCCCTGGACAGGGGATGAAAAACTGTTTTTT.